This record concerns one T cell receptor (beta chain) sequence. The antigen is unknown. The V gene's germline CDR1 is SGHTA and CDR2 FQGTGA. The CDR3 contains 13 residues. V was cut by 6 bases and J by 6 bases, with 14 bases left in between. The table came from immunoSEQ multiplex PCR; TCRdb's copy has only in-frame clones and leaves some out. Among 95,000 to 130,000 clones listed, approximately 85% were seen once. The data are from a study of T cell responses to AZD1222 COVID-19 vaccine. Study-level points and caveats: Only six or seven AZD1222 recipients tested seropositive at baseline. Samples come after the peak T cell response, not at day 14.

The source of this sequence is an adult in good health. This specimen consisted of peripheral blood, obtained on day 0 of MenACWY control vaccination. V gene TRBV7-3 combines with J gene TRBJ1-1, with D possibly being TRBD1 (5 bases). The CDR3, as DNA: TGTGCCAGCAGGCTAATCACAGGTTCTGAAGCTTTCTTT. As protein: CASRLITGSEAFF.